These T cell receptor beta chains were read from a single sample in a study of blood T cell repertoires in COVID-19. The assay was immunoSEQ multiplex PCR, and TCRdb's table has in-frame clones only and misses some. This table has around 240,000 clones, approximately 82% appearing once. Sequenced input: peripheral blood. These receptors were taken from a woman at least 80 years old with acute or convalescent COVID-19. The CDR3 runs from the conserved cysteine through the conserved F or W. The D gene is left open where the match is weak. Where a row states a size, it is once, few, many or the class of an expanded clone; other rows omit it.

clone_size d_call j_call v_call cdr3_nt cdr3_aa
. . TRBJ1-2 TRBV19 TGTGCCAGTAGTTACTCCGACAGGCACTATGGCTACACCTTC CASSYSDRHYGYTF
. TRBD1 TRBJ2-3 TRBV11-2 TGTGCCAGCAGCGTGGACAGGGCTAGCACAGATACGCAGTATTTT CASSVDRASTDTQYF
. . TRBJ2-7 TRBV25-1 TGTGCCAGCAGTGAAGATAGGGGATTCTCCTACGAGCAGTACTTC CASSEDRGFSYEQYF
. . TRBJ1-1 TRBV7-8 TGTGCCAGCAGCTTAGCAATCAGGACAGTTAACACTGAAGCTTTCTTT CASSLAIRTVNTEAFF
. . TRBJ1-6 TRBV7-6 TGTGCCAGCAGCCCCACAAGTACGAATTCACCCCTCCACTTT CASSPTSTNSPLHF
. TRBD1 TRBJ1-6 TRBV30 TGTGCCCAAGACAGGGGTGTATTTGCACCCCTCCACTTT CAQDRGVFAPLHF
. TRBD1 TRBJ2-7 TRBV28 TGTGCCAGCAGTACCCCAGGACAGGGAACTATGGGCGAGCAGTACTTC CASSTPGQGTMGEQYF
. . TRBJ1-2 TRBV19 TGTGCCAGTAGTAATGCGGGTACTAACTATGGCTACACCTTC CASSNAGTNYGYTF
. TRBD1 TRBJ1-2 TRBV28 TGTGCCAGCAGTTCAGACGACTACCGCGCACCCAAGACAGGGGGCTCTGGCTATGGCTACACCTTC CASSSDDYRAPKTGGSGYGYTF
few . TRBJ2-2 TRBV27 TGTGCCAGCAGTTTAGGCAGAAACACCGGGGAGCTGTTTTTT CASSLGRNTGELFF
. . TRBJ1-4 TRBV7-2 TGTGCCAGCAGGAATTCACCTCAGGAAAAACTGTTTTTT CASRNSPQEKLFF
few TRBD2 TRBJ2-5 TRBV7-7 TGTGCCAGCAGCCAAACGGGGGGTCCCCAAGAGACCCAGTACTTC CASSQTGGPQETQYF
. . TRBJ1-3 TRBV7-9 TGTGCCAGCAGCTTACTAGCAGCTACCTCTGGAAACACCATATATTTT CASSLLAATSGNTIYF
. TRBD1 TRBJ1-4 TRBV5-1 TGCGCCAGCAGGGACAGGGGGCGCATTAATGAAAAACTGTTTTTT CASRDRGRINEKLFF
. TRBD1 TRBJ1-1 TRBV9 TGTGCCAGCAGCCCACTAGGACAGGGCGGAACTGAAGCTTTCTTT CASSPLGQGGTEAFF
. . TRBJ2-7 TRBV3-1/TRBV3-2 TGTACCAGCAACAAAAAAGATTTTTGGGGGCCCGTCTCCTACGAGCAGTACTTC CTSNKKDFWGPVSYEQYF
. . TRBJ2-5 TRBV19 TGTGCCAGTAGTCCCTCGCAAGAGACCCAGTACTTC CASSPSQETQYF
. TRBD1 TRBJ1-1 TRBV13 TGTGCCAGCAGAATTACAGGGGGCCTAACTGAAGCTTTCTTT CASRITGGLTEAFF
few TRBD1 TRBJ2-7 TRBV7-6 TGTGCCAGCAGCTTACAGGGGGTGAGCTACGAGCAGTACTTC CASSLQGVSYEQYF
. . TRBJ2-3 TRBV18 TGTGCCAGCTCACGAGAGGATCGGAGGACAGATACGCAGTATTTT CASSREDRRTDTQYF
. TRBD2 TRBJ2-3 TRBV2 TGTGCCAGCAGTGGGGGGGGAGATACGCAGTATTTT CASSGGGDTQYF
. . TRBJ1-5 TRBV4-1 TGCGCCAGCAGCCAGGAATTCGTTCACAGTAATAGCAATCAGCCCCAGCATTTT CASSQEFVHSNSNQPQHF
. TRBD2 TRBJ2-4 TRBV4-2 TGTGCCAGCAGCACCGGGACTAGCTCGGGGAACATTCAGTACTTC CASSTGTSSGNIQYF
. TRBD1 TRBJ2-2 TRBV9 TGTGCCAGCAGCGTGGGACAGGTGAACACCGGGGAGCTGTTTTTT CASSVGQVNTGELFF
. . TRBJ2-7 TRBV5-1 TGCGCCAGCAGCGGCTACGGGGGGCTCGAGCAGTACTTC CASSGYGGLEQYF
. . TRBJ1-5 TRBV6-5 TGTGCCAGCAAACAGCTTTATAGCAATCAGCCCCAGCATTTT CASKQLYSNQPQHF
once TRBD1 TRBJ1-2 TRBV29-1 TGCAGCGTTGATGCCCTGACAGGGGACTATGGCTACACCTTC CSVDALTGDYGYTF
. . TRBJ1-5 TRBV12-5 TGTGCTAGTGGTAACTATAGCAATCAGCCCCAGCATTTT CASGNYSNQPQHF
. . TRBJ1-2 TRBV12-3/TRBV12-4 TGTGCCAGCAGTCCCGCAGGATCATATGGCTACACCTTC CASSPAGSYGYTF
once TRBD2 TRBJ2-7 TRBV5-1 TGCGCCAGCAGCTCTCTAGCGGGGGGCTTAACCTACGAGCAGTACTTC CASSSLAGGLTYEQYF
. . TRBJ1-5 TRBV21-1 TGTGCCAGCAGCAAAATCCGAAAGGGGCTTGATCAGCCCCAGCATTTT CASSKIRKGLDQPQHF
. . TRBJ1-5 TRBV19 TGTGCCAGTACTAGGGGAGGTGATACCCAGCCCCAGCATTTT CASTRGGDTQPQHF
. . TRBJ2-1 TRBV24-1 TGTGCCACCAGTGGGACTGGGGTGGCGAATGAGCAGTTCTTC CATSGTGVANEQFF
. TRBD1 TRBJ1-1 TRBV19 TGTGCCAGTAGCACAGGGGGCAGGGCTGAAGCTTTCTTT CASSTGGRAEAFF
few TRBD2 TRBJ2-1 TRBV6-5 TGTGCCAGCAGAACGGGGGGGCCCGGCTACAATGAGCAGTTCTTC CASRTGGPGYNEQFF
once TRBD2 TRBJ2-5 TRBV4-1 TGCGCCAGCAGCCAAAGCCTAGCGGCAGGCCAAGAGACCCAGTACTTC CASSQSLAAGQETQYF
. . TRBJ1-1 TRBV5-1 TGCGCCAGCAGCTCCGCCGGGGTTAGCACGAACACTGAAGCTTTCTTT CASSSAGVSTNTEAFF
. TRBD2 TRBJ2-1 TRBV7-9 TGTGGCAGCGGGGGACTAGCGGGGGCACAGTCCCACAATGAGCAGTTCTTC CGSGGLAGAQSHNEQFF
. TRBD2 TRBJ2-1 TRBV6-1 TGTGCCAGCAGTGTAGCGGGAGTGGGTGAGCAGTTCTTC CASSVAGVGEQFF
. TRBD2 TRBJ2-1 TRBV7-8 TGTGCCAGCAGCGCCGGACTAGCGGAATACAATGAGCAGTTCTTC CASSAGLAEYNEQFF
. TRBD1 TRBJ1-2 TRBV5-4 TGTGCCAGCAGCTTGGGGACAGGGTTAGTACAGGGAGGCTACACCTTC CASSLGTGLVQGGYTF
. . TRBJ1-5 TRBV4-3 TGCGCCAGCAGCCAAGATTTCGTGGACTCCGGACAGCCCCAGCATTTT CASSQDFVDSGQPQHF
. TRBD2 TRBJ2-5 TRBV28 TGTGCCAGCAGTTTCATGGGACTAGAAAAAGAGACCCAGTACTTC CASSFMGLEKETQYF
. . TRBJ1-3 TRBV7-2 TGTGCCAGCAGCCCGCAGGGACAAAACTCTGGAAACACCATATATTTT CASSPQGQNSGNTIYF
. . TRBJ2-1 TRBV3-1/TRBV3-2 TGTGCCAGCAGCCCTGTTAGGGGGGGCTCCTACAATGAGCAGTTCTTC CASSPVRGGSYNEQFF
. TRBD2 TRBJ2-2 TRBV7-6 TGTGCCAGCAGCCTACTAGCGGCGAACACCGGGGAGCTGTTTTTT CASSLLAANTGELFF
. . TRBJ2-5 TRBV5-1 TGCGCCAGCAGCTTTAGCGGTACGGGGGAGACCCAGTACTTC CASSFSGTGETQYF
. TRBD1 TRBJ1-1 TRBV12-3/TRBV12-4 TGTGCCAGCAGTTCGACAGGGGGAACTGAAGCTTTCTTT CASSSTGGTEAFF
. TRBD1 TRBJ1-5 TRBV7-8 TGTGCCAGCAGCCCTGACAGGGTAGGTCAGCCCCAGCATTTT CASSPDRVGQPQHF
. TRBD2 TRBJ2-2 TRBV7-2 TGTGCCAGCAGCTCGGGACTAGCGGGAAACACCGGGGAGCTGTTTTTT CASSSGLAGNTGELFF
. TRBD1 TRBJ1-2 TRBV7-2 TGTGCCAGCAGGGGGGACAGGGTGGATGGCTACACCTTC CASRGDRVDGYTF